This T cell receptor (beta chain) was captured in a study of shared T cell receptors in the human thymus. The method was immunoSEQ multiplex PCR; TCRdb's version includes in-frame clones alone and lacks a portion of them. The data contain about 730,000 clones, approximately 83% of them seen just once; the ten biggest clones take up about 0.011%. In regard to this clone: The junction does not match germline at one end; this may be a read error.

CDR3 length: 9 amino acids. CDR1 and CDR2 from the germline V gene are MNHEY and SVGAGI. These data were also filed under a second study, of human thymus T cells. That study reports: Corrective heart surgery yielded resections, and these provided the thymus tissue. The authors found apparently biased V and J gene usage in thymic and blood repertoires. The related literature has documented a marked overlap of thymic repertoires among unrelated individuals.

The chain links TRBV6-5 to TRBJ2-7; no definite D call. The sequencing input was thymocytes. The sequence was collected from a girl in the first two years of life with a congenital heart defect. CDR3 in DNA: TGTGCCAGCAGTTACTCAACACCATTC. This gives the protein CASSYSTPF.